This paragraph covers one T cell receptor beta chain sequence. Its target is unknown. TCRdb keeps only in-frame clones here, not all; method: immunoSEQ multiplex PCR. The table includes about 17,000 clones, approximately 80% detected once. CDR1 MDHEN and CDR2 SYDVKM come from the germline V gene. Trimming cost V 11 bases and J 5 bases, with 6 bases left between them. The length of the CDR3 is 9 residues. This record belongs to a study of cytotoxic CD8 clonotypes in ibrutinib-treated CLL. Study as a whole: Collecting the response samples happened after a median 12 months of treatment, with a range of 6 to 36.

Notes on the study in general: At ibrutinib response, clonality increased, and at progression it declined back toward baseline. Progressing and sustained-remission patients had different sampling times.

This TCR came from a human donor with chronic lymphocytic leukemia. The specimen was PBMCs, collected before ibrutinib treatment. V gene TRBV28 combines with J gene TRBJ1-1; D gene unclear. CDR3 loop: CASMTEAFF. CDR3 coding DNA: TGTGCCTCCATGACTGAAGCTTTCTTT.